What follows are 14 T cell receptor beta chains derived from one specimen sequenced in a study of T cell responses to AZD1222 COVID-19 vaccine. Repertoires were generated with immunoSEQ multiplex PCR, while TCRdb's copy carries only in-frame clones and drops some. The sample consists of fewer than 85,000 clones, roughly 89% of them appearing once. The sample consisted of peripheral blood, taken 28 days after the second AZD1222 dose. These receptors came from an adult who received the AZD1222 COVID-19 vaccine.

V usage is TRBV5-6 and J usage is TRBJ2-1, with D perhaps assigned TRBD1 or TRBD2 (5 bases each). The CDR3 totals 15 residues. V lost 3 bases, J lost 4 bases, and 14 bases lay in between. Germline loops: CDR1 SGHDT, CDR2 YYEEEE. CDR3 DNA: TGTGCCAGCAGCTCGGGGCAGATCAGTTACAATGAGCAGTTCTTC. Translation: CASSSGQISYNEQFF.

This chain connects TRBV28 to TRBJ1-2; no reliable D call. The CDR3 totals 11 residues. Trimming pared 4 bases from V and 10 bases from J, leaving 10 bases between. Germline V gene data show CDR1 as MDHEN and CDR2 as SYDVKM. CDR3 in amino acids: CASSSLHLYTF. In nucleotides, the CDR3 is TGTGCCAGCAGTTCCCTCCACCTCTACACCTTC.

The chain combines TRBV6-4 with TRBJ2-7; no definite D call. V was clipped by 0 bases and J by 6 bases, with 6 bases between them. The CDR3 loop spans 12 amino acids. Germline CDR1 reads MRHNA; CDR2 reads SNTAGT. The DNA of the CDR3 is TGTGCCAGCAGTGACTCGACTGTCGAGCAGTACGTC. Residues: CASSDSTVEQYV.

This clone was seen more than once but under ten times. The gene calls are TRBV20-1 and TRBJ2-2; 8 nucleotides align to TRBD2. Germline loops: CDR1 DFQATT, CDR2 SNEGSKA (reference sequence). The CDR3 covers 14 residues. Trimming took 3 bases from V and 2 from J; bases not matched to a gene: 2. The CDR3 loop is CSASGTRNTGELFF. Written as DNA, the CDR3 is TGCAGTGCTAGTGGGACTAGAAACACCGGGGAGCTGTTTTTT.

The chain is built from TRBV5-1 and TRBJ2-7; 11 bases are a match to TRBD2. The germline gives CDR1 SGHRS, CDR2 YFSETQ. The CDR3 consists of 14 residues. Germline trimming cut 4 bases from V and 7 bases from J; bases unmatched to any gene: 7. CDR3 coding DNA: TGCGCCAGCAGCATAGCGGGAGGGCCAGGTGAGCAGTACGTC. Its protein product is CASSIAGGPGEQYV.

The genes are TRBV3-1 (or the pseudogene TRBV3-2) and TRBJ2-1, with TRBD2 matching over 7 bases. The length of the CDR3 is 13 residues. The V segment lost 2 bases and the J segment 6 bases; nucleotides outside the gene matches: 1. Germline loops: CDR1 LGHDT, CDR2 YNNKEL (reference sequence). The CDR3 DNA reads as TGTGCCAGCAGCCAATGGACTAGCAATGAGCAGTTCTTC. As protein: CASSQWTSNEQFF.

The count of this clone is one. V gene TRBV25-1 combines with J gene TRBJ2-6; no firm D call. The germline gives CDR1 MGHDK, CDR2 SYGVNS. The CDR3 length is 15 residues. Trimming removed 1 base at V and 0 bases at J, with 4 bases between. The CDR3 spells CASSESLSGANVLTF. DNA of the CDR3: TGTGCCAGCAGTGAATCCCTCTCTGGGGCCAACGTCCTGACTTTC.

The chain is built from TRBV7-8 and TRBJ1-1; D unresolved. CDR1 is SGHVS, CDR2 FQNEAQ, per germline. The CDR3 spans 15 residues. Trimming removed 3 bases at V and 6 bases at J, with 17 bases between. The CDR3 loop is CASSLFPQARAEAFF. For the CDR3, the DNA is TGTGCCAGCAGCTTGTTTCCTCAAGCTCGGGCTGAAGCTTTCTTT. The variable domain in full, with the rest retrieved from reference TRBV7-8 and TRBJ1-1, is GAGVSQSPRYKVAKRGQDVALRCDPISGHVSLFWYQQALGQGPEFLTYFQNEAQLDKSGLPSDRFFAERPEGSVSTLKIQRTQQEDSAVYLCASSLFPQARAEAFFGQGTRLTVV.

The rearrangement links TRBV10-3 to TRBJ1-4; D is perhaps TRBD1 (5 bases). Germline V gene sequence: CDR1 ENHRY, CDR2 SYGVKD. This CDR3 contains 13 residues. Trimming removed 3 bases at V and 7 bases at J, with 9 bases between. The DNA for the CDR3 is TGTGCCATCAGTGAAGCCAGGGCTGAAAAACTGTTTTTT. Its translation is CAISEARAEKLFF.

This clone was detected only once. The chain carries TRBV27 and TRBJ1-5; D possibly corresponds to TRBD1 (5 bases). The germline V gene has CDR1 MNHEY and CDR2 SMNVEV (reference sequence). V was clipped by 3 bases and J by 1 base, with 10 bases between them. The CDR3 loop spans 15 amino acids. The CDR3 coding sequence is TGTGCCAGCAGTTTTAGGCAGGGAAGCAATCAGCCCCAGCATTTT. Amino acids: CASSFRQGSNQPQHF.

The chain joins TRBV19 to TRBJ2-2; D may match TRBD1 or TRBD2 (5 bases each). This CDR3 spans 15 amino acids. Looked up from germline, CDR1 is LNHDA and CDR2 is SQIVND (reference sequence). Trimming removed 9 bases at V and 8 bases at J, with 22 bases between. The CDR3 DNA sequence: TGTGCCAGCAGTGGGCAGGGTGGAGGTCTGGGGGAGCTGTTTTTT. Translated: CASSGQGGGLGELFF.

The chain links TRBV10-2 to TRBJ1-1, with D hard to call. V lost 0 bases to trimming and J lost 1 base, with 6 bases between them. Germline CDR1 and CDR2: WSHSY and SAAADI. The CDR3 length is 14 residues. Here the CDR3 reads CASSESGRNTEAFF. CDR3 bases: TGCGCCAGCAGTGAGTCGGGCAGGAACACTGAAGCTTTCTTT.

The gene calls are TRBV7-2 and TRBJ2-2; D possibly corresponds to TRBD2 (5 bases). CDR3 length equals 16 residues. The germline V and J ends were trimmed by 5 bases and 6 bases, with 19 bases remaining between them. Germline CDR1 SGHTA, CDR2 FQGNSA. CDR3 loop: CASSPTGLVNAGELFF. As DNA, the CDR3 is TGTGCCAGCAGCCCAACGGGGTTAGTAAACGCCGGGGAGCTGTTTTTT. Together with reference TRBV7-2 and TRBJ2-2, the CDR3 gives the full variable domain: GAGVSQSPSNKVTEKGKDVELRCDPISGHTALYWYRQSLGQGLEFLIYFQGNSAPDKSGLPSDRFSAERTGGSVSTLTIQRTQQEDSAVYLCASSPTGLVNAGELFFGEGSRLTVL.

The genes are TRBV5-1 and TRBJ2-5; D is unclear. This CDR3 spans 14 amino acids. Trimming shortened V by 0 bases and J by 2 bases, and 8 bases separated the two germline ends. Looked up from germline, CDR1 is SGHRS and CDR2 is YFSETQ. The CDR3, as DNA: TGCGCCAGCAGCTTGGTAACTTTGCAAGAGACCCAGTACTTC. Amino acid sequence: CASSLVTLQETQYF.